Following are 29 T cell receptor beta chains from one sample sequenced in a study of OX40 agonist ivuxolimab in advanced cancers. TCRdb keeps only in-frame clones here, not all; method: immunoSEQ multiplex PCR. The sample has almost 85,000 clones, about 88% seen once. The material sequenced was CD4+ or CD8+ T cells sorted from blood, taken in a trial of the OX40 agonist ivuxolimab. Receptors were obtained from an adult with an advanced solid tumor such as melanoma, head and neck, liver or kidney cancer.

This chain joins TRBV7-3 and TRBJ2-2; D is perhaps TRBD2 (6 bases). Germline CDR1 is SGHTA and CDR2 is FQGTGA. This CDR3 is built from 13 residues. V was cut by 5 bases and J by 6 bases, with 10 bases left in between. In nucleotides, the CDR3 is TGTGCCAGCAGCACTAGCCTTCCCGGGGAGCTGTTTTTT. Amino acid sequence: CASSTSLPGELFF.

This clone came up once. The chain employs TRBV5-8 and TRBJ1-5; D perhaps matches TRBD1 (5 bases). The CDR3 length is 14 residues. V shed 4 bases and J shed 6 bases, with 14 bases lying between them. The germline CDR1 and CDR2 sequences are SGHTS and YDEGEE. This chain's CDR3 is CASSQIGGGQPQHF. CDR3 in DNA: TGTGCCAGCAGCCAGATTGGGGGTGGTCAGCCCCAGCATTTT.

The chain has TRBV19 and TRBJ2-5; a possible D gene is TRBD1 (6 bases). Trimming took 2 bases from V and 4 from J, leaving 11 bases between them. The germline V gene has CDR1 LNHDA and CDR2 SQIVND (reference sequence). The CDR3 totals 14 residues. CDR3 sequence (DNA): TGTGCCAGTAGTATAACGACAGGTTTAGAGACCCAGTACTTC. Translating gives CASSITTGLETQYF.

V is TRBV20-1 and J is TRBJ1-2; D call uncertain. The V end lost 4 bases, the J end lost 0 bases, and 3 bases lay between the germline ends. CDR1 and CDR2 from the germline V gene are DFQATT and SNEGSKA (reference sequence). The length of the CDR3 is 11 residues. CDR3 sequence: CSAIANYGYTF. The CDR3 DNA reads as TGCAGTGCTATTGCTAACTATGGCTACACCTTC.

The chain recombines TRBV2 with TRBJ1-1; D unresolved. CDR3 length equals 14 residues. Germline CDR1 reads SNHLY; CDR2 reads FYNNEI. Trimming took off 1 base at V and 3 bases at J, with 9 bases between the two ends. The CDR3 is CASSEVSIDTEAFF. The CDR3 region has the DNA TGTGCCAGCAGTGAAGTGTCAATAGACACTGAAGCTTTCTTT.

V usage is TRBV5-1 and J usage is TRBJ1-1; no clear D. CDR1 SGHRS and CDR2 YFSETQ come from the germline V gene. V was pared by 2 bases and J by 8 bases, with 16 bases between. The CDR3 is 14 amino acids. The CDR3 is CASSFVPETLEAFF. CDR3 bases: TGCGCCAGCAGCTTCGTTCCGGAAACCTTAGAAGCTTTCTTT.

This chain connects TRBV27 to TRBJ1-6; perhaps TRBD1 as D (5 bases). Trimming left V 0 bases short and J 0 bases short, with 15 bases between. The length of the CDR3 is 19 residues. Germline V gene data show CDR1 as MNHEY and CDR2 as SMNVEV (reference sequence). The CDR3 reads CASSLSGARLSSYNSPLHF. The DNA of the CDR3 is TGTGCCAGCAGTTTATCTGGGGCAAGGCTGAGCTCCTATAATTCACCCCTCCACTTT.

This rearrangement joins TRBV4-3 to TRBJ2-2, with D hard to call. Germline V gene sequence: CDR1 LGHNA, CDR2 YSLEER. The V end lost 0 bases, the J end lost 8 bases, and 10 bases lay between the germline ends. CDR3 size: 14 residues. CDR3 sequence: CASSQDKFSGELFF. For the CDR3, the DNA is TGCGCCAGCAGCCAAGATAAGTTTTCGGGGGAGCTGTTTTTT.

This clone was counted once. The chain recombines TRBV7-3 with TRBJ2-2, with D possibly TRBD2 on 6 matching bases. V lost 0 bases and J 9 bases, leaving 23 bases between the germline ends. From germline, CDR1 is SGHTA and CDR2 FQGTGA. The CDR3 length is 18 residues. CDR3 bases: TGTGCCAGCAGCTTAACAGGGGACCTCATCGGGGGTACGTGGGAGCTGTTTTTT. Translated: CASSLTGDLIGGTWELFF.

V and J are TRBV6-1 and TRBJ2-7; a weak D match, TRBD1 (6 bases). There are 11 residues in the CDR3. Germline V gene lookup returns CDR1 MNHNS and CDR2 SASEGT. CDR3 region: CASSERGTPNV. The CDR3 DNA sequence: TGTGCCAGCAGTGAAAGGGGGACCCCTAACGTC.

The chain is built from TRBV6-1 and TRBJ1-3; possible D gene TRBD1, 5 bases. The germline gives CDR1 MNHNS, CDR2 SASEGT. V was clipped by 8 bases and J by 0 bases, with 11 bases between them. This CDR3 comprises 14 residues. The CDR3 is CASLGPYSGNTIYF. The CDR3 DNA reads TGTGCCAGCCTGGGACCGTACTCTGGAAACACCATATATTTT.

The chain carries TRBV30 and TRBJ2-3; 7 nucleotides match TRBD2. Germline values: CDR1 GTSNPN, CDR2 SVGIG (reference sequence). V shed 2 bases and J 0 bases; nucleotides not matched to a gene: 5. The CDR3 runs 15 residues. The CDR3 DNA is TGTGCCTGGAGTAGAAGCGGGGCAAGCACAGATACGCAGTATTTT. It codes for CAWSRSGASTDTQYF.

The genes are TRBV29-1 and TRBJ2-3; tentatively, D is TRBD1 or TRBD2 (5 bases each). The CDR3 covers 12 residues. Germline CDR1 reads SQVTM; CDR2 reads ANQGSEA. V was pared by 8 bases and J by 6 bases, with 15 bases between. DNA for the CDR3: TGCAGCTTACGCCGGGGCCGGGATACGCAGTATTTT. It translates to CSLRRGRDTQYF.

The rearrangement uses TRBV9 and TRBJ1-1; possible D gene TRBD1, 5 bases. Trimming cost V 0 bases and J 4 bases, with 13 bases left between them. The V gene's germline CDR1 is SGDLS and CDR2 YYNGEE. CDR3 length: 15 residues. CDR3 sequence: CASSVDGREGTEAFF. The CDR3 DNA is TGTGCCAGCAGCGTAGACGGCAGGGAGGGCACTGAAGCTTTCTTT.

The gene calls are TRBV12-5 and TRBJ2-7, with 12 bases identical to TRBD2. The CDR3 has 17 residues. Germline CDR1 and CDR2: LGHNT and FRNRAP. The junction had 5 bases not matched to a gene; V was cut back by 1 base and J by 1 base. CDR3 protein: CASGLDLAGGRSYEQYF. In DNA form, the CDR3 reads TGTGCTAGTGGTTTGGACCTAGCGGGAGGGCGTTCCTACGAGCAGTACTTC.

The chain is built from TRBV10-1 and TRBJ2-1; TRBD2 agrees at 8 bases. The CDR3 extends over 15 amino acids. The V segment lost 4 bases and the J segment 2 bases; nucleotides outside the gene matches: 4. Per germline, CDR1 WNHNN and CDR2 SYGVQD (reference sequence). The CDR3 sequence is CASSAGGAPYNEQFF. The CDR3 DNA follows: TGCGCCAGCAGTGCCGGGGGGGCGCCCTACAATGAGCAGTTCTTC.

The J gene is TRBJ2-3, the V gene TRBV30; 8 bases agree with TRBD1. J lost 3 bases, V lost 1 base, and 6 bases had no gene match. Germline V CDR1 and CDR2: GTSNPN, SVGIG (reference sequence). CDR3 length: 15 residues. The CDR3 here is CAWSGGRGPTDTQYF. Here the CDR3 DNA reads TGTGCCTGGAGTGGAGGCAGGGGGCCGACAGATACGCAGTATTTT.

The sample holds one count of this clone. V is TRBV7-9 and J is TRBJ2-7; weak D call: TRBD1 (5 bases). Germline lookup yields CDR1 SEHNR and CDR2 FQNEAQ (reference sequence). This CDR3 contains 14 residues. The V and J ends lost 5 bases and 5 bases respectively, with 16 bases between them. The CDR3 loop is CASSHRRRFNEQYF. Written as DNA, the CDR3 is TGTGCCAGCAGCCACAGGCGTCGGTTTAACGAGCAGTACTTC.

This clone came up once. The chain links TRBV28 to TRBJ2-1, with no clear D. The CDR3 loop spans 15 amino acids. The germline CDR1 and CDR2 sequences are MDHEN and SYDVKM. V lost 3 bases and J lost 7, with 16 bases in between. CDR3 nucleotide sequence: TGTGCCAGCAGTTTGGCTGGGAAGGTCGGAAATGAGCAGTTCTTC. Its translation is CASSLAGKVGNEQFF.

The genes are TRBV5-4 and TRBJ2-5, with TRBD2 matching 8 bases. This CDR3 has 16 amino acids. Germline CDR1 SGHNT, CDR2 YYREEE (reference sequence). The junction had 11 bases not matched to a gene; V was cut back by 2 bases and J by 5 bases. CDR3 sequence (DNA): TGTGCCAGCAGCTTCCCCACCGGGGGGGCTGGGGAGACCCAGTACTTC. Translating gives CASSFPTGGAGETQYF.

Only one count was recorded for this clone. This chain joins TRBV11-1 and TRBJ2-1; the D gene is possibly TRBD2 (6 bases). Germline V gene data show CDR1 as SGHAT and CDR2 as FQDESV (reference sequence). Trimming took 0 bases from V and 8 from J, leaving 17 bases between them. CDR3 size: 16 residues. DNA of the CDR3: TGTGCCAGCAGCTTAGCGGGTACTAGCACTGGCTATGAGCAGTTCTTC. Translation: CASSLAGTSTGYEQFF. Drawing the rest from reference TRBV11-1 and TRBJ2-1, the complete variable domain is EAEVAQSPRYKITEKSQAVAFWCDPISGHATLYWYRQILGQGPELLVQFQDESVVDDSQLPKDRFSAERLKGVDSTLKIQPAELGDSAMYLCASSLAGTSTGYEQFFGPGTRLTVL.

This sequence joins TRBV7-3 and TRBJ2-1; D is possibly TRBD1 or TRBD2 (5 bases each). In germline, CDR1 is SGHTA, CDR2 FQGTGA. The CDR3 totals 15 residues. The V end lost 5 bases, the J end lost 7 bases, and 18 bases lay between the germline ends. The CDR3 coding sequence is TGTGCCAGCAGCCGAACTTTGGGGGATTGGAATGAGCAGTTCTTC. It is translated as CASSRTLGDWNEQFF.

The chain carries TRBV5-5 and TRBJ1-5, with D possibly being TRBD1 (6 bases). The CDR3 is 14 residues long. Trimming took 4 bases from V and 1 from J, leaving 9 bases between them. The germline gives CDR1 SGHKS, CDR2 YYEKEE (reference sequence). The CDR3 DNA is TGTGCCAGCAGCCATACAGGGAGCAATCAGCCCCAGCATTTT. Its translation: CASSHTGSNQPQHF.

This chain uses TRBV7-2 with TRBJ2-3; D unclear. The V end lost 5 bases, the J end lost 9 bases, and 12 bases lay between the germline ends. The CDR3 is 12 residues long. Germline-derived CDR1 and CDR2 are SGHTA and FQGNSA. CDR3 DNA sequence: TGTGCCAGCAGCACACCCCTCGGCACGCAGTATTTT. Translated: CASSTPLGTQYF. The complete variable domain, with remaining parts taken from reference TRBV7-2 and TRBJ2-3, reads GAGVSQSPSNKVTEKGKDVELRCDPISGHTALYWYRQSLGQGLEFLIYFQGNSAPDKSGLPSDRFSAERTGGSVSTLTIQRTQQEDSAVYLCASSTPLGTQYFGPGTRLTVL.

This clone was found once. The V and J genes are TRBV2 and TRBJ2-3; TRBD2 matches 10 bases. Germline V CDR1 and CDR2: SNHLY, FYNNEI. The J segment lost 1 base and the V segment lost 3 bases, leaving 4 bases of the junction unmatched. This CDR3 is 16 amino acids long. This chain's CDR3 is CASSDSGGVGTDTQYF. CDR3 sequence (DNA): TGTGCCAGCAGTGACAGCGGGGGGGTGGGCACAGATACGCAGTATTTT.

The chain uses TRBV7-2 and TRBJ1-2; no clear D gene. CDR1 is SGHTA, CDR2 FQGNSA, per germline. The CDR3 has 15 residues. Between the trimmed V and J ends, which lost 2 bases and 8 bases, there was a span of 18 bases. CDR3 residues: CASSLSYRSSDGYTF. CDR3 bases: TGTGCCAGCAGCTTAAGCTACCGATCTTCTGACGGCTACACCTTC.

This clone was observed once. The gene calls are TRBV10-2 and TRBJ1-3; D gene ambiguous. Trimming pared 2 bases from V and 2 bases from J, leaving 13 bases between. The CDR3 contains 16 residues. Germline CDR1 and CDR2: WSHSY and SAAADI. CDR3 DNA sequence: TGCGCCAGCAGTGAGAGAGGGCCTGGGCCTGGAAACACCATATATTTT. Protein sequence: CASSERGPGPGNTIYF.

The chain recombines TRBV28 with TRBJ2-7, with TRBD2 matching over 9 bases. This CDR3 is built from 15 residues. The V gene end was trimmed by 5 bases and the J gene end by 4 bases; junction bases not matched to a gene: 9. In germline, CDR1 is MDHEN, CDR2 SYDVKM. In DNA form, the CDR3 reads TGTGCCAGCAGTGGGCGGGAGGGCGGTTGGTACGAGCAGTACTTC. It codes for CASSGREGGWYEQYF.

This chain connects TRBV5-1 to TRBJ2-3; D call uncertain. CDR3 size: 16 residues. Germline CDR1 is SGHRS and CDR2 is YFSETQ. Trimming took off 4 bases at V and 2 bases at J, with 17 bases between the two ends. DNA for the CDR3: TGCGCCAGCAGCCCAACGGAACTCCTCGCCACAGATACGCAGTATTTT. Amino acids: CASSPTELLATDTQYF.